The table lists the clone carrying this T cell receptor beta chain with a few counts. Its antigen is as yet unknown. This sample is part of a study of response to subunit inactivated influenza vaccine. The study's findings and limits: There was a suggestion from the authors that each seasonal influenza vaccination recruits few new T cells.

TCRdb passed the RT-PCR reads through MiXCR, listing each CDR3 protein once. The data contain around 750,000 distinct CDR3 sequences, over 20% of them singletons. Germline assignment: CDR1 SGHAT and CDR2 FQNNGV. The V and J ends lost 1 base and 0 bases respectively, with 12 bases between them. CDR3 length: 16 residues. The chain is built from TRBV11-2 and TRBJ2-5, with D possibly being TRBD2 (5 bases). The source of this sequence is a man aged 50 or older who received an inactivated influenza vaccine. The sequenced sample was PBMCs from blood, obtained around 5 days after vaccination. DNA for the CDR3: TGTGCCAGCAGCTTAGTCGGAGGCAGCGACCAAGAGACCCAGTACTTC. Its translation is CASSLVGGSDQETQYF.